Below, 27 T cell receptor beta chains from the same sample are listed, as sequenced in a study of shared clonotypes between healthy human individuals (TCRdb year 2020). Libraries were built with the immunoSEQ multiplex PCR assay. What TCRdb holds here is the immuneACCESS table cut down to in-frame rearrangements. Part of the clones is not present; checked against another copy, under half of the missing clones reflect an unresolved V gene, and the others are unexplained. The sample table contains over 2,000,000 clones; only one count was recorded for 93% of them. More than 1.5% of the sample lies in the top ten. CD8 naive samples consisted of CD45RO-negative cells that were positively selected for CCR7, yielding a CD45RA+CCR7+ population without TemRA cells. The sequenced sample was naive CD8+ T cells from PBMCs. The sample's cell subset or site label, decoded: CD45RA+CCR7+. These receptors came from a man younger than 35 in good health. Some clones in this sample may be carry-over from other donors' samples.

The genes are TRBV29-1 and TRBJ2-2; 7 positions match TRBD1. The germline gives CDR1 SQVTM, CDR2 ANQGSEA. Losses at the gene ends were 8 bases for V and 4 bases for J; bases not matched to a gene: 4. CDR3 length: 12 residues. CDR3 in amino acids: CSIRDSTGELFF. The CDR3 nucleotides read TGCAGCATCCGGGACAGCACCGGGGAGCTGTTTTTT.

The chain links TRBV12-5 to TRBJ1-2; 8 nucleotides align to TRBD1. The CDR3 is 16 amino acids. V lost 6 bases and J lost 5; bases outside the gene matches: 14. Germline V gene sequence: CDR1 LGHNT, CDR2 FRNRAP. CDR3 sequence reads: CASGTLPQGASYGYTF. The CDR3 bases are TGTGCTAGTGGCACCCTACCCCAGGGGGCTTCATATGGCTACACCTTC.

This clone was counted once. The chain joins TRBV5-1 to TRBJ2-7, with D unresolved. The V gene's germline CDR1 is SGHRS and CDR2 YFSETQ. The CDR3 length is 15 residues. Trimming removed 0 bases at V and 2 bases at J, with 12 bases between. As DNA, the CDR3 is TGCGCCAGCAGCTTGGCCGGTGGAATGACCTACGAGCAGTACTTC. This codes for CASSLAGGMTYEQYF.

This chain links TRBV29-1 with TRBJ2-7; unclear D gene. The germline V gene encodes CDR1 SQVTM and CDR2 ANQGSEA. V lost 4 bases, J lost 6 bases, and 10 bases lay in between. The CDR3 totals 11 residues. Written as DNA, the CDR3 is TGCAGCGTTGTCAAAATGGGCGAGCAGTACTTC. This gives the protein CSVVKMGEQYF.

The CDR3 DNA is TGTGCCAGCAGTTACCTAGCGGAAAGCACAGATACGCAGTATTTT. It encodes CASSYLAESTDTQYF. V is TRBV28 and J is TRBJ2-3, with 7 bases fitting TRBD2. Germline values: CDR1 MDHEN, CDR2 SYDVKM. The CDR3 is 15 residues long. Trimming at V came to 4 bases and at J to 0 bases, leaving 4 bases not matched to a gene.

As concerns this clone: Distinct nucleotide sequences in the sample also encode this CDR3. The chain uses TRBV7-9 and TRBJ1-1; D uncertain. Germline CDR1 and CDR2: SEHNR and FQNEAQ (reference sequence). The CDR3 has 12 amino acids. Trimming removed 2 bases at V and 4 bases at J, with 5 bases between. The CDR3 here is CASSLSGTEAFF. As DNA, the CDR3 is TGTGCCAGCAGCTTAAGTGGCACTGAAGCTTTCTTT.

The gene calls are TRBV28 and TRBJ2-7, with 9 bases fitting TRBD1. Germline CDR1 is MDHEN and CDR2 is SYDVKM. The CDR3 length is 16 residues. V dropped 3 bases and J dropped 3; count of bases not matched to a gene: 9. The CDR3 region is CASSLHRGTGFYEQYF. CDR3 DNA sequence: TGTGCCAGCAGTTTGCACCGGGGGACAGGGTTCTACGAGCAGTACTTC.

Worth noting for this clone: This specimen includes other DNA sequences encoding the same CDR3. The chain uses TRBV29-1 and TRBJ2-3; D gene uncertain. Germline V gene sequence: CDR1 SQVTM, CDR2 ANQGSEA. Trimming removed 7 bases at V and 2 bases at J, with 4 bases between. The CDR3 covers 10 residues. The CDR3 sequence: CSGLTDTQYF. The DNA of the CDR3 is TGCAGCGGTCTCACAGATACGCAGTATTTT.

This chain uses TRBV30 with TRBJ2-4; D gene uncertain. The CDR3 covers 14 residues. CDR1 is GTSNPN and CDR2 is SVGIG in the germline V gene (reference sequence). V lost 4 bases and J lost 0, with 10 bases in between. The CDR3 loop reads CAWKVGLAKNIQYF. In DNA, the CDR3 is TGTGCCTGGAAAGTAGGGTTAGCCAAAAACATTCAGTACTTC.

V usage is TRBV29-1 and J usage is TRBJ1-1, with 9 nucleotides matching TRBD1. Germline loops: CDR1 SQVTM, CDR2 ANQGSEA. Unmatched junction bases numbered 9, after V lost 6 bases and J lost 7 bases. The CDR3 is made up of 13 amino acids. The CDR3 loop is CSVTGGEVVEAFF. The CDR3 DNA sequence: TGCAGCGTAACAGGGGGCGAAGTGGTTGAAGCTTTCTTT. The whole variable domain, remainder taken from reference TRBV29-1 and TRBJ1-1, is SAVISQKPSRDICQRGTSLTIQCQVDSQVTMMFWYRQQPGQSLTLIATANQGSEATYESGFVIDKFPISRPNLTFSTLTVSNMSPEDSSIYLCSVTGGEVVEAFFGQGTRLTVV.

For the CDR3, the DNA is TGTGCCAGCAGCTGGCTAGCGGAGAGCTCCTACAATGAGCAGTTCTTC. Translation gives CASSWLAESSYNEQFF. The V gene is TRBV7-8, the J gene TRBJ2-1; the match to TRBD2 covers 7 bases. Germline V gene sequence: CDR1 SGHVS, CDR2 FQNEAQ. The V segment lost 4 bases and the J segment 0 bases; nucleotides outside the gene matches: 6. The CDR3 is 16 residues long.

The chain links TRBV10-3 to TRBJ2-4, with D perhaps TRBD1 (5 bases). The V gene lost 3 bases and the J gene lost 5 bases, with 11 bases spanning the gap. Germline lookup yields CDR1 ENHRY and CDR2 SYGVKD. This CDR3 is built from 14 residues. The CDR3 sequence is CAISDVTDENIQYF. The CDR3, as DNA: TGTGCCATCAGTGACGTGACAGACGAAAACATTCAGTACTTC.

The rearrangement joins TRBV27 to TRBJ2-1; D remains unclear. V lost 4 bases, J lost 3 bases, and 7 bases lay in between. Germline V CDR1 and CDR2: MNHEY, SMNVEV (reference sequence). The CDR3 has 13 amino acids. The CDR3 bases are TGTGCCAGCAGTTCCTTTGTCTACAATGAGCAGTTCTTC. It codes for CASSSFVYNEQFF.

The V call is TRBV5-6, the J call TRBJ2-7, with D perhaps matching TRBD1 (6 bases). The V gene's germline CDR1 is SGHDT and CDR2 YYEEEE. The CDR3 length is 12 residues. Trimming left V 4 bases short and J 7 bases short, with 12 bases between. CDR3 sequence reads: CASSVGASEQYF. In DNA, the CDR3 is TGTGCCAGCAGCGTGGGGGCCTCTGAGCAGTACTTC.

This sequence joins TRBV6-5 and TRBJ2-7; 7 bases are a match to TRBD2. This CDR3 is 14 amino acids long. Germline V CDR1 and CDR2: MNHEY, SVGAGI. J lost 2 bases, V lost 2 bases, and 3 bases had no gene match. CDR3 sequence: CASSYAGETYEQYF. The CDR3 nucleotides are TGTGCCAGCAGTTACGCGGGGGAAACCTACGAGCAGTACTTC.

This clone came up once. The chain couples TRBV30 to TRBJ1-4, with D possibly being TRBD1 (6 bases). Germline loops: CDR1 GTSNPN, CDR2 SVGIG (reference sequence). V lost 0 bases, J lost 4 bases, and 12 bases lay in between. This CDR3 has 15 amino acids. The CDR3 coding sequence is TGTGCCTGGAGTGTAGTGGGGGCAAGTAATGAAAAACTGTTTTTT. Its protein is CAWSVVGASNEKLFF.

V gene TRBV11-2 combines with J gene TRBJ2-5, with 14 nucleotides matching TRBD2. This CDR3 contains 19 residues. The V segment lost 3 bases and the J segment 5 bases; nucleotides outside the gene matches: 14. Germline V CDR1 and CDR2: SGHAT, FQNNGV. The CDR3 is CASSFPKATSGRERETQYF. The CDR3 region has the DNA TGTGCCAGCAGCTTCCCCAAAGCGACTAGCGGGAGGGAACGGGAGACCCAGTACTTC.

V is TRBV4-1 and J is TRBJ2-5; D is possibly TRBD2 (5 bases). Trimming left V 4 bases short and J 5 bases short, with 17 bases between. Germline V CDR1 and CDR2: MGHRA, YSYEKL. The CDR3 contains 15 residues. The CDR3 nucleotides are TGCGCCAGCAGCCCGCGCCACGGGATCTCGGAGACCCAGTACTTC. As protein: CASSPRHGISETQYF.

Written as DNA, the CDR3 is TGCGCCAGCAGCTTGGTGGTTCGTAACGAGCAGTACTTC. Residues: CASSLVVRNEQYF. The chain recombines TRBV5-1 with TRBJ2-7; D is undetermined. Trimming left V 0 bases short and J 5 bases short, with 9 bases between. The CDR3 is 13 amino acids. In germline, CDR1 is SGHRS, CDR2 YFSETQ.

On this clone itself: The identical CDR3 is also encoded by other nucleotide sequences in the sample. The chain has TRBV27 and TRBJ2-7; D might be TRBD1 (5 bases). CDR1 is MNHEY and CDR2 is SMNVEV in the germline V gene (reference sequence). Trimming removed 2 bases at V and 6 bases at J, with 11 bases between. This CDR3 has 13 residues. CDR3 in DNA: TGTGCCAGCAGTTTAGGAAGGGGAAGCGAGCAGTACTTC. This translates into CASSLGRGSEQYF.

The CDR3 DNA is TGTGCCAGCAGAGGGTACGGGGGTAGCACAGATACGCAGTATTTT. It encodes CASRGYGGSTDTQYF. The V call is TRBV27, the J call TRBJ2-3; D may be TRBD2 (6 bases). Germline CDR1 reads MNHEY; CDR2 reads SMNVEV (reference sequence). Deletions cut 6 bases from V and 0 bases from J, with 13 bases between. This CDR3 has 15 residues.

This clone was found once. The gene calls are TRBV4-1 and TRBJ2-6; D is possibly TRBD2 (6 bases). The CDR3 is 14 amino acids. Germline V lookup: CDR1 MGHRA, CDR2 YSYEKL. Between the trimmed V and J ends, which lost 4 bases and 9 bases, there was a span of 13 bases. The DNA of the CDR3 is TGCGCCAGCAGCCCCACCCAGGGAGGCAACGTCCTGACTTTC. As protein: CASSPTQGGNVLTF.

This rearrangement joins TRBV6-1 to TRBJ1-5; possibly TRBD1 for D (5 bases). V lost 4 bases to trimming and J lost 4 bases, with 17 bases between them. This CDR3 is built from 16 residues. Germline V gene sequence: CDR1 MNHNS, CDR2 SASEGT. The CDR3 sequence is CASSVMTGRSNQPQHF. CDR3 bases: TGTGCCAGCAGTGTGATGACGGGACGCTCAAATCAGCCCCAGCATTTT.

This clone was seen just once. V usage is TRBV6-5 and J usage is TRBJ2-5; the D gene could be TRBD1 or TRBD2 (6 bases each). The V and J ends lost 1 base and 4 bases respectively, with 13 bases between them. Germline assignment: CDR1 MNHEY and CDR2 SVGAGI. The CDR3 spans 15 residues. CDR3 amino acids: CASSYLQGRRETQYF. The DNA of the CDR3 is TGTGCCAGCAGTTACTTGCAGGGGAGGCGAGAGACCCAGTACTTC.

The chain is built from TRBV6-5 and TRBJ2-1; either TRBD1 or TRBD2 may fit D (5 bases each). Trimming left V 2 bases short and J 5 bases short, with 10 bases between. The germline gives CDR1 MNHEY, CDR2 SVGAGI. CDR3 length equals 14 residues. CDR3 in DNA: TGTGCCAGCAGTTACCGGGACCCTAACAATGAGCAGTTCTTC. It codes for CASSYRDPNNEQFF.

The V gene is TRBV19, the J gene TRBJ1-1, with unresolved D. Germline CDR1 reads LNHDA; CDR2 reads SQIVND (reference sequence). This CDR3 has 12 residues. V dropped 5 bases and J dropped 8 bases, with 12 bases sitting between them. CDR3: CASSPPLQEAFF. For the CDR3, the DNA is TGTGCCAGTAGTCCCCCCCTGCAGGAAGCTTTCTTT.

As concerns this clone: At one of its ends the junction is not consistent with the germline gene, which may arise from a read error. The chain has TRBV15 and TRBJ2-4; TRBD1 matches 8 bases. The germline V gene has CDR1 LNHNV and CDR2 YYDKDF (reference sequence). The CDR3 sequence is 14 residues long. In nucleotides, the CDR3 is TGTGCCGCCAGAACGACAGGGGTCAAAAACATTCAGTACTTC. Translated, it gives CAARTTGVKNIQYF.